These T cell receptor beta chains were read from a single sample in a study of shared T cell receptors in the human thymus. Assay used: immunoSEQ multiplex PCR; TCRdb lists only in-frame clones, some missing. Found here are some 700,000 clones, 85% to 90% of them singletons; the top ten hold around 0.0099%. The same sample was also used in a study of human thymus T cells.

The sample consisted of thymocytes. Every receptor here comes from a boy in the first two years of life with a congenital heart defect. CDR3s include the opening cysteine and the closing phenylalanine or tryptophan. A D gene is named only where the DNA matches it firmly. Clone size is stated in some rows and not others, as once, few, many or a class when expanded.

clone size | J gene | V gene | CDR3 length | D gene | CDR3 DNA | CDR3 protein
. | TRBJ2-1 | TRBV11-3 | 14 | . | TGTGCCAGCAGCCCCTCAGTCCCCTACAATGAGCAGTTCTTC | CASSPSVPYNEQFF
. | TRBJ2-2 | TRBV4-3 | 16 | TRBD2 | TGCGCCAGCAGCCAAGAGACTAGCGGGAGAACCGGGGAGCTGTTTTTT | CASSQETSGRTGELFF
. | TRBJ2-1 | TRBV4-2 | 17 | TRBD2 | TGTGCCAGCAGCCAAGATCCCCCGACTAGCGGGAGAGGTGAGCAGTTCTTC | CASSQDPPTSGRGEQFF
. | TRBJ2-3 | TRBV18 | 16 | TRBD1 | TGTGCCAGCTCACTCGGACAGGGGGCGATAGGGGATACGCAGTATTTT | CASSLGQGAIGDTQYF
few | TRBJ2-5 | TRBV11-3 | 16 | TRBD1 | TGTGCCAGCGGCTTTCTGACAGGGGGCGGAAAAGAGACCCAGTACTTC | CASGFLTGGGKETQYF
. | TRBJ2-1 | TRBV30 | 16 | . | TGTGCCTGGAGTGTACCAATCCCTAACAGGTACAATGAGCAGTTCTTC | CAWSVPIPNRYNEQFF
once | TRBJ2-7 | TRBV7-2 | 14 | . | TGTGCCAGCAGCTTAGGCACTAGCTCCTACGAGCAGTACTTC | CASSLGTSSYEQYF
. | TRBJ1-4 | TRBV6-5 | 15 | . | TGTGCCAGCAGTTACGGGGGGGGCCTTGGTGAAAAACTGTTTTTT | CASSYGGGLGEKLFF
. | TRBJ1-2 | TRBV19 | 18 | TRBD1 | TGTGCCAGTAGTAAGGAGGACAGGGAGACGGGAGCTAACTATGGCTACACCTTC | CASSKEDRETGANYGYTF
. | TRBJ1-1 | TRBV29-1 | 10 | . | TGCAGCGTTGAACTCTCTGAAGCTTTCTTT | CSVELSEAFF
. | TRBJ2-3 | TRBV5-4 | 16 | TRBD2 | TGTGCCAGCAGCCTATGGGACTACCCCCGCACAGATACGCAGTATTTT | CASSLWDYPRTDTQYF
. | TRBJ2-1 | TRBV27 | 14 | TRBD1 | TGTGCCAGCAGTTTCACAGGGGGCATGGATGAGCAGTTCTTC | CASSFTGGMDEQFF
. | TRBJ2-7 | TRBV28 | 15 | TRBD2 | TGTGCCAGCAGTACGTCCGGGGGGTCCCCCTACGAGCAGTACTTC | CASSTSGGSPYEQYF
. | TRBJ1-2 | TRBV6-6 | 16 | . | TGTGCCAGCAGTTACTCTGACCTGACACCTAACTATGGCTACACCTTC | CASSYSDLTPNYGYTF
few | TRBJ1-2 | TRBV29-1 | 13 | . | TGCAGCGTCCGCAGTGCGGGGGACTATGGCTACACCTTC | CSVRSAGDYGYTF
. | TRBJ1-5 | TRBV11-2 | 13 | . | TGTGCCAGCAGCTTAGAGAGGCATCAGCCCCAGCATTTT | CASSLERHQPQHF
. | TRBJ1-1 | TRBV6-5 | 14 | TRBD1 | TGTGCCAGCAGTCGAACAGGGGGCCACACTGAAGCTTTCTTT | CASSRTGGHTEAFF
. | TRBJ2-7 | TRBV30 | 14 | . | TGTGCCTGGAGTTGTGGGAGAACGTCCTACGAGCAGTACTTC | CAWSCGRTSYEQYF
. | TRBJ2-6 | TRBV5-6 | 17 | . | TGTGCCAGCAGCCCGAATGGGCGAAGCTCTGGGGCCAACGTCCTGACTTTC | CASSPNGRSSGANVLTF
. | TRBJ1-1 | TRBV7-6 | 21 | TRBD1 | TGTGCCAGCAGCCCGGGACAGGGGGCTGAAAACGACTGCCCGATGAACACTGAAGCTTTCTTT | CASSPGQGAENDCPMNTEAFF
once | TRBJ2-2 | TRBV2 | 16 | TRBD2 | TGTGCCAGCAGTGTGGGGACTAGCGCCCGTCCCGGGGAGCTGTTTTTT | CASSVGTSARPGELFF
. | TRBJ2-2 | TRBV7-2 | 16 | TRBD1 | TGTGCCAGCAGCTCGGCGGACAGGGAGCACACCGGGGAGCTGTTTTTT | CASSSADREHTGELFF